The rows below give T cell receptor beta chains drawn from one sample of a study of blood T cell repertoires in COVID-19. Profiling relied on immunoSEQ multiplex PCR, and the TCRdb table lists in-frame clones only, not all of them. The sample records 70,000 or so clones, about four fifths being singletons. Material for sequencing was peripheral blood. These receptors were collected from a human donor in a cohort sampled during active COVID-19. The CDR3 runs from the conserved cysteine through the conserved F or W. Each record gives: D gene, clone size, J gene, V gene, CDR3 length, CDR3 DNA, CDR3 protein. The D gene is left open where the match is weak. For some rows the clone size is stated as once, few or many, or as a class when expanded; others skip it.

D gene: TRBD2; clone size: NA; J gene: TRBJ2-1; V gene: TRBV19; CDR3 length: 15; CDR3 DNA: TGTGCCAGTAGTACTAGCGGGATAATATACAATGAGCAGTTCTTC; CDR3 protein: CASSTSGIIYNEQFF
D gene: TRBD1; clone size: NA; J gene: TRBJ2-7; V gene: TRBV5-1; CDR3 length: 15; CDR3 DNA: TGCGCCAGCAGCTCACGGACAGGGGGCTTCTACGAGCAGTACTTC; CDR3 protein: CASSSRTGGFYEQYF
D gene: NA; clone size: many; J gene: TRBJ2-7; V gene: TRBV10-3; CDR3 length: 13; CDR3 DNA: TGTGCCATCAGTGAGTCGATGGCCGACGAGCAGTACTTC; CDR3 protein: CAISESMADEQYF
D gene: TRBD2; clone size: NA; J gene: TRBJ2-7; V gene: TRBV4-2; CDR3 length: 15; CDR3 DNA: TGTGCCAGCAGCCTCGGGACTAGCGGTCCCTACGAGCAGTACTTC; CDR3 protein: CASSLGTSGPYEQYF
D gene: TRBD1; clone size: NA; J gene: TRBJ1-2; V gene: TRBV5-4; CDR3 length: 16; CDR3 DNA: TGTGCCAGCAGCTTAGACCCGACAGGGGCTAACTATGGCTACACCTTC; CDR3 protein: CASSLDPTGANYGYTF
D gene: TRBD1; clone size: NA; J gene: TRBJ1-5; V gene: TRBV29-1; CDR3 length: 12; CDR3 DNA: TGCAGCGCTAGGGACAGTGGTCAGCCCCAGCATTTT; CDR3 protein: CSARDSGQPQHF
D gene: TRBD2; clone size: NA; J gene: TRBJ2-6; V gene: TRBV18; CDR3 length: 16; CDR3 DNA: TGTGCCAGCTCACCATTACGGGGGGCTGGGGCCAACGTCCTGACTTTC; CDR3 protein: CASSPLRGAGANVLTF
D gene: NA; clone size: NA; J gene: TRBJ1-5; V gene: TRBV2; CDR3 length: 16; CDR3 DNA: TGTGCCAGCAGTGAAGCGCGCAGGCTTAGCAATCAGCCCCAGCATTTT; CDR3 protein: CASSEARRLSNQPQHF
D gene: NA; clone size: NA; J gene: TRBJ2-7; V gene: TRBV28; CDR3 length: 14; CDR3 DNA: TGTGCCAGCAGCCCCGGGGTGGCTACGTACGAGCAGTACTTC; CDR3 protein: CASSPGVATYEQYF
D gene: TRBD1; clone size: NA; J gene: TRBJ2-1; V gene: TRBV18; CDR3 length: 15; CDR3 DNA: TGTGCCAGCTCACCACCGGGACAGGGATACAATGAGCAGTTCTTC; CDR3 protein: CASSPPGQGYNEQFF
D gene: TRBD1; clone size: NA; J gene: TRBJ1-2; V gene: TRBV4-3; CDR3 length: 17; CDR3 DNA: TGCGCCAGCAGCCAAGTGGAGGGGGCTCGGGGAGCCTATGGCTACACCTTC; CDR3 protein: CASSQVEGARGAYGYTF
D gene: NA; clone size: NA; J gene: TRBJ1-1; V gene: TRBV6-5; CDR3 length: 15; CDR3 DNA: TGTGCCAGCACCCACGGTAGGGGGAGAAACACTGAAGCTTTCTTT; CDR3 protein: CASTHGRGRNTEAFF
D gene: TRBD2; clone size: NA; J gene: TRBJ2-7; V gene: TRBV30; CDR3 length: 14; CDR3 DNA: TGTGCCTGGACCACTAGCGGGGCCCCTAGGGAGCAGTACTTC; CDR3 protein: CAWTTSGAPREQYF
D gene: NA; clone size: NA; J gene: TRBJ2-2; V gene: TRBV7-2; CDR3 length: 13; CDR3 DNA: TGTGCCAGCAGCTTTCGGGGCACCGGGGAGCTGTTTTTT; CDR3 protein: CASSFRGTGELFF
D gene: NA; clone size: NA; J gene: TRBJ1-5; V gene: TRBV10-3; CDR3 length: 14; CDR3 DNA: TGTGCCATCAGTGAAGGGAGAGGGAATCAGCCCCAGCATTTT; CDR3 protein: CAISEGRGNQPQHF
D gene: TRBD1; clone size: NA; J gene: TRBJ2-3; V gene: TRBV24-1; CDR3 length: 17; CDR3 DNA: TGTGCCACCAGTGATCCTAAACAGGGGACGGACACAGATACGCAGTATTTT; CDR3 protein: CATSDPKQGTDTDTQYF
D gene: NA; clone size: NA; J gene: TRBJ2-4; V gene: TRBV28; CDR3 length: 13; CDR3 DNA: TGTGCCAGCAGTATAAGGACAGTCCCGATTCAGTACTTC; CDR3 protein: CASSIRTVPIQYF